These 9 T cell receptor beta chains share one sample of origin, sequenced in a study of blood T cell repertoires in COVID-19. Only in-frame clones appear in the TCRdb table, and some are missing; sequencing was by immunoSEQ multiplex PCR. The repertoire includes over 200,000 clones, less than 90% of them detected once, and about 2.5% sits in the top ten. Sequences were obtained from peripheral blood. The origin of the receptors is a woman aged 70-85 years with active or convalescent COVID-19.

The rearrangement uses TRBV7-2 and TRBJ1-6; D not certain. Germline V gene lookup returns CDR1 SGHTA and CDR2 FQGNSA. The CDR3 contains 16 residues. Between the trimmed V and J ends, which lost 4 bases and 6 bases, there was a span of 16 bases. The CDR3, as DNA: TGTGCCAGCAGCTGGGGAGGTGGCCCTTCTAATTCACCCCTCCACTTT. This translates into CASSWGGGPSNSPLHF.

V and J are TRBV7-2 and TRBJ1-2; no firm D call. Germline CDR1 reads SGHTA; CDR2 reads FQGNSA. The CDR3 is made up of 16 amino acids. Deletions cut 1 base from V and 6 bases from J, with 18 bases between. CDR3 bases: TGTGCCAGCAGCTTAGTGGGTGTGGGAGGGAATCATGGCTACACCTTC. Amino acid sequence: CASSLVGVGGNHGYTF. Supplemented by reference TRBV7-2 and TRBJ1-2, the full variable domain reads GAGVSQSPSNKVTEKGKDVELRCDPISGHTALYWYRQSLGQGLEFLIYFQGNSAPDKSGLPSDRFSAERTGGSVSTLTIQRTQQEDSAVYLCASSLVGVGGNHGYTFGSGTRLTVV.

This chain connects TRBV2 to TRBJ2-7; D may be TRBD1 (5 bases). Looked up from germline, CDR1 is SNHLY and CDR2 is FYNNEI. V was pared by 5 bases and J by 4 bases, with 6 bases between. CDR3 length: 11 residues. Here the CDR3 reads CASSQGYEQYF. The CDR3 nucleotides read TGTGCCAGCAGTCAGGGTTACGAGCAGTACTTC.

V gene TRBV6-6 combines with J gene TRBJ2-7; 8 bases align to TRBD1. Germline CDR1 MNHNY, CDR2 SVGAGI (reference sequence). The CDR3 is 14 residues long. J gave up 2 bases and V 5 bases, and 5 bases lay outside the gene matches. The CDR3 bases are TGTGCCAGCAGTCTCCGGGGACAGGCCTACGAGCAGTACTTC. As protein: CASSLRGQAYEQYF.

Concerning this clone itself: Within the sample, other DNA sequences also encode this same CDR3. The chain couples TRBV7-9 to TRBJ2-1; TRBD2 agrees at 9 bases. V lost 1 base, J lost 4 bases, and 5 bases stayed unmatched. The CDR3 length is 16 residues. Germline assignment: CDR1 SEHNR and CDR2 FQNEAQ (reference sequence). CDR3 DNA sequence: TGTGCCAGCAGCTTAGGAATTAGCGGGGGATACAATGAGCAGTTCTTC. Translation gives CASSLGISGGYNEQFF.

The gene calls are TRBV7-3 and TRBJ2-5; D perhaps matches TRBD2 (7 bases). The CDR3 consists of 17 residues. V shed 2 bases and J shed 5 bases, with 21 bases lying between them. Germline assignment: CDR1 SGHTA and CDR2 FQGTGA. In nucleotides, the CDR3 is TGTGCCAGCAGCTTATTAGGCGGGGGCAGGGTCATTGAGACCCAGTACTTC. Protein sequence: CASSLLGGGRVIETQYF.

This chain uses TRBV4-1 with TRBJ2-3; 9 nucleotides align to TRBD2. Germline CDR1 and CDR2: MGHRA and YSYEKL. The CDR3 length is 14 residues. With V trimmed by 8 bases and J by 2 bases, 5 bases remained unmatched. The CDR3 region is CASSTSGDTDTQYF. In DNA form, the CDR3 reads TGCGCCAGCTCGACTAGCGGAGACACAGATACGCAGTATTTT.

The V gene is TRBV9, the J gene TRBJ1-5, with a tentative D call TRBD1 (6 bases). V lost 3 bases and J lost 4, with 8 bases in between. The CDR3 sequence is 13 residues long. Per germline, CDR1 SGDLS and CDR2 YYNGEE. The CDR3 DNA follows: TGTGCCAGCAGCGCACAGGGAAATCAGCCCCAGCATTTT. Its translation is CASSAQGNQPQHF.

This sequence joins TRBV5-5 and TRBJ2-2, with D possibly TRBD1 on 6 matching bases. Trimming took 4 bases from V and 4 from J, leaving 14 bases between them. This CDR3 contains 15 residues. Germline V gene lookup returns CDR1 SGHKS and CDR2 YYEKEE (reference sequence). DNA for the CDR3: TGTGCCAGCAGCCCAACAGGGATGGGCACCGGGGAGCTGTTTTTT. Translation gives CASSPTGMGTGELFF.